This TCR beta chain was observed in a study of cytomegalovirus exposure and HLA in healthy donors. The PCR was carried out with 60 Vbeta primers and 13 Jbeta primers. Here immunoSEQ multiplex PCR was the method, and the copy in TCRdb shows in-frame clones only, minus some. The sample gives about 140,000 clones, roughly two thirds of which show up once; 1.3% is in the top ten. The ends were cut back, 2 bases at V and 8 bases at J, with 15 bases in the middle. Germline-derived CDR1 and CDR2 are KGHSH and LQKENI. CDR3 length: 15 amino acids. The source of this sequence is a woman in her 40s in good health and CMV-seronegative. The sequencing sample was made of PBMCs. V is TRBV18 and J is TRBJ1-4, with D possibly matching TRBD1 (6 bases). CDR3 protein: CASSPSAGVEEKLFF. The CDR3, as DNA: TGTGCCAGCTCACCATCAGCAGGGGTGGAAGAAAAACTGTTTTTT.